These 27 T cell receptor beta chains share one sample of origin, sequenced in a study of CD8 T cells in Susac syndrome. After extraction with the RNeasy kit, roughly 0.5 to 1 ug of the RNA was reverse transcribed using random hexamers. Using its own MiXCR run on the immunoSEQ multiplex PCR reads, TCRdb lists one record per CDR3 protein. The sample holds 150,000 to 200,000 distinct CDR3 sequences, about 95% seen once. The source material was CD4+ T cells from PBMCs. The source is a human donor in good health.

The rearrangement uses TRBV20-1 and TRBJ2-1, with D possibly matching TRBD2 (5 bases). Germline loops: CDR1 DFQATT, CDR2 SNEGSKA (reference sequence). V lost 6 bases and J lost 7, with 13 bases in between. This CDR3 has 12 residues. The CDR3, as DNA: TGCAGTGCGGGGAGCTCTGGGAATGAGCAGTTCTTC. Translated, it gives CSAGSSGNEQFF.

In nucleotides, the CDR3 is TGTGCCAGCAGCTTCGGACAGGGTGGTTGGAGCAATCAGCCCCAGCATTTT. Its protein product is CASSFGQGGWSNQPQHF. The chain is built from TRBV7-9 and TRBJ1-5; TRBD1 matches at 8 bases. This CDR3 region has 17 residues. After removal of 3 bases from V and 1 base from J, the junction contained 8 bases not matched to a gene. Germline V gene sequence: CDR1 SEHNR, CDR2 FQNEAQ (reference sequence).

The rearrangement links TRBV3-1 to TRBJ2-7; 12 bases map to TRBD2. This CDR3 has 15 amino acids. Trimming took 4 bases from V and 6 from J; bases not matched to a gene: 7. The germline V gene has CDR1 LGHDT and CDR2 YNNKEL (reference sequence). In DNA, the CDR3 is TGTGCCAGCAGCCCTCGCACTAGCGGGAGGACCGAGCAGTACTTC. Translating gives CASSPRTSGRTEQYF.

The chain has TRBV6-2 or TRBV6-3 and TRBJ2-1; D gene uncertain. Germline loops: CDR1 MNHEY, CDR2 SVGEGT. CDR3 size: 12 residues. The ends were cut back, 10 bases at V and 3 bases at J, with 10 bases in the middle. The CDR3 sequence is CATRGLYNEQFF. DNA for the CDR3: TGTGCCACCCGTGGCCTCTACAATGAGCAGTTCTTC.

The rearrangement joins TRBV27 to TRBJ2-7; D may be TRBD1 (6 bases). Germline CDR1 MNHEY, CDR2 SMNVEV (reference sequence). This CDR3 is built from 15 residues. V gave up 2 bases and J gave up 1 base, with 12 bases separating them. CDR3 protein: CASSLPSRGSYEQYF. CDR3 DNA: TGTGCCAGCAGTTTACCCTCCAGGGGATCCTACGAGCAGTACTTC.

V gene TRBV11-1 combines with J gene TRBJ2-1; 11 bases are shared with TRBD2. Germline V gene data show CDR1 as SGHAT and CDR2 as FQDESV (reference sequence). This CDR3 spans 17 amino acids. J gave up 7 bases and V 5 bases, and 13 bases lay outside the gene matches. The CDR3 nucleotides read TGTGCCAGCAGCCCATCCCTACTAGCGGGAGTAGGGAATGAGCAGTTCTTC. This sequence encodes CASSPSLLAGVGNEQFF.

This clonotype was recorded once. The rearrangement joins TRBV5-1 to TRBJ1-2, with a possible D match to TRBD1 (5 bases). The germline V gene encodes CDR1 SGHRS and CDR2 YFSETQ. The CDR3 loop spans 13 amino acids. The V end was cut by 1 base, the J end by 8 bases, with 12 bases between. The CDR3, as DNA: TGCGCCAGCAGCTTGAAGGTCGGGGACGGCTACACCTTC. Its translation: CASSLKVGDGYTF. The complete variable domain, with remaining parts taken from reference TRBV5-1 and TRBJ1-2, reads KAGVTQTPRYLIKTRGQQVTLSCSPISGHRSVSWYQQTPGQGLQFLFEYFSETQRNKGNFPGRFSGRQFSNSRSEMNVSTLELGDSALYLCASSLKVGDGYTFGSGTRLTVV.

The V and J genes are TRBV20-1 and TRBJ2-1, with D tentatively TRBD2 (6 bases). Germline CDR1 is DFQATT and CDR2 is SNEGSKA (reference sequence). CDR3 length equals 13 residues. V lost 0 bases and J 13 bases, leaving 16 bases between the germline ends. CDR3: CSARDSGLAHQFF. DNA of the CDR3: TGCAGTGCTAGAGACAGCGGGTTAGCGCACCAGTTCTTC.

The chain couples TRBV28 to TRBJ2-1; 9 bases match TRBD2. J gave up 1 base and V 6 bases, and 7 bases lay outside the gene matches. This CDR3 is built from 16 residues. The V gene's germline CDR1 is MDHEN and CDR2 SYDVKM. The CDR3 DNA is TGTGCCAGCAGGACCCGACTAGCGGAGTCCTACAATGAGCAGTTCTTC. This codes for CASRTRLAESYNEQFF.

The genes are TRBV2 and TRBJ2-3, with 10 bases identical to TRBD1. The trim removed 5 bases at V and 4 bases at J, leaving 6 bases unmatched. This CDR3 has 15 residues. Germline CDR1 and CDR2: SNHLY and FYNNEI. The CDR3 bases are TGTGCCAGCAGTCCGGGACAGGGGTTATCAGATACGCAGTATTTT. Translating it yields CASSPGQGLSDTQYF.

J is TRBJ2-7 and V is TRBV20-1, with D possibly being TRBD1 (5 bases). Germline loops: CDR1 DFQATT, CDR2 SNEGSKA (reference sequence). V lost 4 bases to trimming and J lost 1 base, with 8 bases between them. This CDR3 region has 12 residues. The CDR3 DNA reads as TGCAGTGCTAATCCAGGGTCCTACGAGCAGTACTTC. This codes for CSANPGSYEQYF.

The chain carries TRBV6-2 or TRBV6-3 and TRBJ2-5, with unresolved D. Per the germline V gene, CDR1 is MNHEY and CDR2 is SVGEGT. CDR3 length equals 14 residues. The V end lost 2 bases, the J end lost 3 bases, and 10 bases lay between the germline ends. The CDR3 region has the DNA TGTGCCAGCAGTTACCTCACCAACAAAGAGACCCAGTACTTC. Its translation: CASSYLTNKETQYF.

The rearrangement links TRBV30 to TRBJ1-5, with 7 bases lining up with TRBD1. V was clipped by 3 bases and J by 4 bases; unmatched bases: 6. There are 14 residues in the CDR3. Germline V lookup: CDR1 GTSNPN, CDR2 SVGIG (reference sequence). The DNA for the CDR3 is TGTGCCTGGAGCGACGGGACAGTTAATCAGCCCCAGCATTTT. This translates into CAWSDGTVNQPQHF.

The chain combines TRBV27 with TRBJ2-5, with 10 bases fitting TRBD1. CDR3 length: 15 amino acids. Per the germline V gene, CDR1 is MNHEY and CDR2 is SMNVEV (reference sequence). Unmatched junction bases numbered 7, after V lost 5 bases and J lost 4 bases. CDR3 nucleotides: TGTGCCAGCAGTACCACCGGGACAGGGGCAGAGACCCAGTACTTC. It translates to CASSTTGTGAETQYF.

V usage is TRBV9 and J usage is TRBJ2-1; tentatively, D is TRBD1 (6 bases). Germline lookup yields CDR1 SGDLS and CDR2 YYNGEE. This CDR3 contains 17 residues. V gave up 2 bases and J gave up 0 bases, with 15 bases separating them. The CDR3 region is CASSVWMTGASYNEQFF. The CDR3 DNA sequence: TGTGCCAGCAGCGTTTGGATGACAGGCGCCTCCTACAATGAGCAGTTCTTC.

This clonotype appeared a single time. J is TRBJ2-5 and V is TRBV6-2 or TRBV6-3; D may correspond to TRBD1 or TRBD2 (5 bases each). This CDR3 comprises 13 residues. V lost 6 bases and J lost 6, with 14 bases in between. CDR1 MNHEY and CDR2 SVGEGT come from the germline V gene. In DNA, the CDR3 is TGTGCCAGCAGGGGACCAGCGACCCAGACCCAGTACTTC. As protein: CASRGPATQTQYF.

This rearrangement joins TRBV14 to TRBJ1-2; D possibly corresponds to TRBD1 (5 bases). With 3 bases removed from V and 7 bases from J, the gap between germline ends came to 15 bases. This CDR3 has 14 residues. In germline, CDR1 is SGHDN, CDR2 FVKESK. The CDR3 DNA sequence: TGTGCCAGCAGCCATCTTCGAGGGGCGGGTGGCTACACCTTC. Translation: CASSHLRGAGGYTF.

The V gene is TRBV29-1, the J gene TRBJ2-5; 11 nucleotides align to TRBD2. This CDR3 is built from 14 residues. Trimming removed 3 bases from V and 2 bases from J; junction bases left unmatched: 2. Per the germline V gene, CDR1 is SQVTM and CDR2 is ANQGSEA. The CDR3 loop reads CSVDTSGRQETQYF. The CDR3 nucleotides read TGCAGCGTTGATACTAGCGGGAGACAAGAGACCCAGTACTTC.

The genes are TRBV20-1 and TRBJ2-6; possible D gene TRBD2, 5 bases. The CDR3 extends over 16 amino acids. V was cut by 5 bases and J by 0 bases, with 14 bases left in between. Germline-derived CDR1 and CDR2 are DFQATT and SNEGSKA (reference sequence). The CDR3 loop reads CSAPSGFPSGANVLTF. The CDR3 nucleotides are TGCAGTGCTCCGTCGGGGTTCCCCTCTGGGGCCAACGTCCTGACTTTC.

This chain uses TRBV6-2 or TRBV6-3 with TRBJ2-1; D is possibly TRBD1 (7 bases). Germline CDR1 is MNHEY and CDR2 is SVGEGT. This CDR3 contains 16 residues. V lost 8 bases and J lost 0, with 17 bases in between. The chain's CDR3 is CASLQGGASSYNEQFF. DNA of the CDR3: TGTGCCAGCCTCCAGGGGGGAGCGAGCTCCTACAATGAGCAGTTCTTC.

This chain joins TRBV9 and TRBJ2-1, with D unresolved. The germline V and J ends were trimmed by 0 bases and 5 bases, with 9 bases remaining between them. Germline CDR1 and CDR2: SGDLS and YYNGEE. This CDR3 is 14 amino acids long. Written as DNA, the CDR3 is TGTGCCAGCAGCGTAGGGGCTACAAACAATGAGCAGTTCTTC. Protein sequence: CASSVGATNNEQFF. Filled out from reference TRBV9 and TRBJ2-1, the complete variable domain reads DSGVTQTPKHLITATGQRVTLRCSPRSGDLSVYWYQQSLDQGLQFLIQYYNGEERAKGNILERFSAQQFPDLHSELNLSSLELGDSALYFCASSVGATNNEQFFGPGTRLTVL.

The chain recombines TRBV12-3 or TRBV12-4 with TRBJ2-4; 9 bases map to TRBD2. The V gene end was trimmed by 8 bases and the J gene end by 4 bases; junction bases not matched to a gene: 6. The CDR3 is made up of 14 amino acids. CDR3 DNA: TGTGCCAGCCGGGGGACTAGCTTTAAAAACATTCAGTACTTC. The encoded protein is CASRGTSFKNIQYF.

This clonotype was picked up a small number of times. V is TRBV28 and J is TRBJ2-6; D not certain. This CDR3 is 12 amino acids long. Per the germline V gene, CDR1 is MDHEN and CDR2 is SYDVKM. Trimming took 8 bases from V and 3 from J, leaving 5 bases between them. The DNA for the CDR3 is TGTGCCAGCCGCCGTGGGGCCAACGTCCTGACTTTC. It translates to CASRRGANVLTF. Using reference TRBV28 and TRBJ2-6 for the parts outside the CDR3, the full variable domain is DVKVTQSSRYLVKRTGEKVFLECVQDMDHENMFWYRQDPGLGLRLIYFSYDVKMKEKGDIPEGYSVSREKKERFSLILESASTNQTSMYLCASRRGANVLTFGAGSRLTVL.

J is TRBJ2-4 and V is TRBV7-6; D gene ambiguous. CDR3 size: 13 residues. CDR1 SGHVS and CDR2 FNYEAQ come from the germline V gene. Trimming removed 3 bases at V and 8 bases at J, with 11 bases between. As DNA, the CDR3 is TGTGCCAGCAGCTTTCTTCTTGGAGACATTCAGTACTTC. Protein sequence: CASSFLLGDIQYF.

The chain carries TRBV12-3 or TRBV12-4 and TRBJ1-1, with D unclear. The CDR3 has 14 amino acids. V lost 5 bases to trimming and J lost 1 base, with 11 bases between them. The CDR3 loop reads CASSPRAPNTEAFF. The CDR3 nucleotides are TGTGCCAGCAGTCCCCGGGCCCCGAACACTGAAGCTTTCTTT.

This clonotype has a single count. The V gene is TRBV20-1, the J gene TRBJ2-7; D is tentatively TRBD1 or TRBD2 (5 bases each). Germline CDR1 is DFQATT and CDR2 is SNEGSKA (reference sequence). CDR3 size: 12 residues. Trimming cost V 6 bases and J 6 bases, with 15 bases left between them. CDR3 amino acids: CSAGRTGLEQYF. CDR3 in DNA: TGCAGTGCGGGACGGACGGGGCTCGAGCAGTACTTC.

The V gene is TRBV7-2, the J gene TRBJ1-5, with D possibly being TRBD1 (5 bases). V gave up 5 bases and J gave up 1 base, with 12 bases separating them. The CDR3 consists of 15 residues. Germline loops: CDR1 SGHTA, CDR2 FQGNSA. The CDR3 here is CASSGGRDSNQPQHF. CDR3 in DNA: TGTGCCAGCAGCGGAGGCCGGGACAGCAATCAGCCCCAGCATTTT.